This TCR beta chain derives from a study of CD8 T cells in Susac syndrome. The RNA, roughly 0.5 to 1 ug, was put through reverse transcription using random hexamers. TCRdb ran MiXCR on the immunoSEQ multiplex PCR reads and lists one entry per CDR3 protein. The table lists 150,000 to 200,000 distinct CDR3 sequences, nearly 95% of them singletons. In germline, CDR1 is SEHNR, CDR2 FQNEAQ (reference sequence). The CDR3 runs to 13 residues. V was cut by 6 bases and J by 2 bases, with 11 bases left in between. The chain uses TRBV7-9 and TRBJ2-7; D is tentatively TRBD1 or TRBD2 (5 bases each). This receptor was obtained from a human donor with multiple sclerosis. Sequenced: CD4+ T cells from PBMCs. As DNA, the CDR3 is TGTGCCAGCAGACGGGGCCCGGCCTACGAGCAGTACTTC. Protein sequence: CASRRGPAYEQYF.